Following are 13 T cell receptor beta chains from one sample sequenced in a study of blood T cells in healthy people across ages. A sample-barcoded 5' primer and a J-beta primer mix were used in a second PCR of roughly 6 to 11 cycles. Via MiXCR, TCRdb re-called the 5' RACE reads, giving one row per CDR3 protein. Of 1.5 million to 2 million distinct CDR3 sequences listed, under 30% are singletons. Material: blood. The receptors come from a woman in her 30s in good health.

J is TRBJ1-6 and V is TRBV12-3 or TRBV12-4; D might be TRBD1 (6 bases). The CDR3 is 16 residues long. V lost 8 bases and J lost 8, with 22 bases in between. The CDR3 loop is CASSSAAQGRYSPLHF. The CDR3 DNA reads as TGTGCCAGCTCATCAGCGGCCCAGGGGAGGTATTCACCCCTCCACTTT.

This clonotype was seen many times. This could be a read error, since a much larger clone is one nucleotide away. V and J are TRBV6-5 and TRBJ2-5; 8 bases line up with TRBD1. The germline CDR1 and CDR2 sequences are MNHEY and SVGAGI. This CDR3 comprises 11 residues. V lost 7 bases and J lost 5; bases outside the gene matches: 0. CDR3 sequence reads: CASNRGETQYF. CDR3 in DNA: TGTGCCAGCAACAGGGGGGAGACCCAGTACTTC.

This chain connects TRBV20-1 to TRBJ2-7, with 7 nucleotides matching TRBD2. This CDR3 is built from 15 residues. Germline assignment: CDR1 DFQATT and CDR2 SNEGSKA (reference sequence). The J segment lost 2 bases and the V segment lost 4 bases, leaving 11 bases of the junction unmatched. CDR3 DNA: TGCAGTGCTAAGCTATGGCGGGGGTCCGCCTACGAGCAGTACTTC. Translating gives CSAKLWRGSAYEQYF.

The V call is TRBV12-3 or TRBV12-4, the J call TRBJ1-2; possible D gene TRBD1, 6 bases. This CDR3 has 12 residues. Deletions cut 8 bases from V and 4 bases from J, with 11 bases between. Here the CDR3 DNA reads TGTGCCAGCGGAACAGGGTCCTATGGCTACACCTTC. As protein: CASGTGSYGYTF.

This clonotype came up many times. V and J are TRBV5-1 and TRBJ2-1; TRBD1 matches at 10 bases. The CDR3 consists of 16 residues. CDR1 is SGHRS and CDR2 is YFSETQ in the germline V gene. With V trimmed by 3 bases and J by 7 bases, 10 bases remained unmatched. The DNA for the CDR3 is TGCGCCAGCAGCTGCTGTAGGGGGACAGGGGATAATGAGCAGTTCTTC. Translating it yields CASSCCRGTGDNEQFF.

The table lists this clonotype with many counts. The genes are TRBV20-1 and TRBJ1-2; 7 nucleotides align to TRBD1. The CDR3 is 13 residues long. V lost 1 base to trimming and J lost 4 bases; unmatched junction nucleotides: 3. Looked up from germline, CDR1 is DFQATT and CDR2 is SNEGSKA (reference sequence). CDR3 DNA sequence: TGCAGTGCTAGAGCGAGGGGGCCCTATGGCTACACCTTC. Its protein product is CSARARGPYGYTF.

A note on this clonotype: One end of the junction fails to match germline, which may point to a read error. The V gene is TRBV6-2 or TRBV6-3, the J gene TRBJ2-1; 7 bases map to TRBD2. Germline V gene sequence: CDR1 MNHEY, CDR2 SVGEGT. The CDR3 totals 16 residues. The CDR3 sequence: CASSPYGGRACDEQFF. The CDR3 DNA reads as TGTGCCAGCAGTCCCTATGGAGGGAGGGCCTGCGATGAACAGTTCTTC.

Worth noting for this clonotype: A much bigger clone sits one base away, suggesting this may be a read error. V and J are TRBV29-1 and TRBJ1-2, with TRBD1 as a possible D gene (5 bases). The germline CDR1 and CDR2 sequences are SQVTM and ANQGSEA. The CDR3 runs to 13 residues. The CDR3 DNA reads TGCAGCGTTAAGCGACAGCTAACCTATGGCCACACCTTC. This gives the protein CSVKRQLTYGHTF.

Remarks on this clonotype: Since a much larger clone is just one base distant, this may be a read error. V is TRBV5-1 and J is TRBJ1-2, with D perhaps TRBD1 (5 bases). Per the germline V gene, CDR1 is SGHRS and CDR2 is YFSETQ. CDR3 size: 15 residues. V was shortened by 4 bases and J by 4 bases, with 17 bases between the two germline ends. This CDR3 is CASSPSPGAPYGYTF. The CDR3 DNA follows: TGCGCCAGCAGCCCCTCACCCGGGGCGCCCTATGGCTACACCTTC.

This clonotype came up many times. The chain couples TRBV6-5 to TRBJ2-7, with D perhaps TRBD2 (6 bases). Germline CDR1 reads MNHEY; CDR2 reads SVGAGI. The CDR3 loop spans 13 amino acids. Trimming removed 5 bases from V and 6 bases from J, with 14 bases in between. The CDR3 spells CASSSSGVGEQYF. Written as DNA, the CDR3 is TGTGCCAGCAGTAGTAGCGGTGTCGGCGAGCAGTACTTC.

V usage is TRBV20-1 and J usage is TRBJ2-7; 13 bases line up with TRBD2. Germline loops: CDR1 DFQATT, CDR2 SNEGSKA (reference sequence). The CDR3 has 19 amino acids. Unmatched junction bases numbered 11, after V lost 0 bases and J lost 0 bases. CDR3 coding DNA: TGCAGTGCTAGAGATCCCGGGACTAGCGGGATTTCGGACTCCTACGAGCAGTACTTC. It codes for CSARDPGTSGISDSYEQYF.

CDR3 nucleotides: TGTGCCAGCAGCCAAGAGGGGTGGGAGCAGTACTTC. Translated: CASSQEGWEQYF. J is TRBJ2-7 and V is TRBV3-1; D gene uncertain. The CDR3 spans 12 residues. The V gene lost 0 bases and the J gene lost 7 bases, with 7 bases spanning the gap. CDR1 LGHDT and CDR2 YNNKEL come from the germline V gene (reference sequence).

The chain combines TRBV7-9 with TRBJ1-4, with a weak D call TRBD1 (6 bases). Trimming removed 6 bases at V and 8 bases at J, with 13 bases between. The CDR3 is 13 amino acids. From germline, CDR1 is SEHNR and CDR2 FQNEAQ (reference sequence). The CDR3 DNA is TGTGCCAGCAGGCGGACAGTGGAGGAAAAACTGTTTTTT. Translation: CASRRTVEEKLFF.